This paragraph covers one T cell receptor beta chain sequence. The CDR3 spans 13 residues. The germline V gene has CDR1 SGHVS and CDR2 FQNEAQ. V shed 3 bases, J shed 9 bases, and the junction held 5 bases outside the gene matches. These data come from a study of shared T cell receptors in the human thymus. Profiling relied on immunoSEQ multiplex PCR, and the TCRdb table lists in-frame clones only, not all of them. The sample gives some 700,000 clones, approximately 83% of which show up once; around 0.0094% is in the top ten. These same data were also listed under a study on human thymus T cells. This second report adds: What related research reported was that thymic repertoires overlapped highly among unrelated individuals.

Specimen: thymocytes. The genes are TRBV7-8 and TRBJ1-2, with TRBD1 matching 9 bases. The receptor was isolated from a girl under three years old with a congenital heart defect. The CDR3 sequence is CASSFKTGGSYTF. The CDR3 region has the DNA TGTGCCAGCAGCTTCAAGACAGGGGGAAGCTACACCTTC. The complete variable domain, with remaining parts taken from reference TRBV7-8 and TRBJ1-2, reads GAGVSQSPRYKVAKRGQDVALRCDPISGHVSLFWYQQALGQGPEFLTYFQNEAQLDKSGLPSDRFFAERPEGSVSTLKIQRTQQEDSAVYLCASSFKTGGSYTFGSGTRLTVV.